This T cell receptor beta chain is from a study of siplizumab effects on memory and regulatory T cells. Whole-study findings and limits: An assignable phenotype, naive or memory, was missing from roughly 76-95% of proliferating CD4+ or CD8+ clones.

This clone was recorded once. Its antigen is undetermined. CDR1 and CDR2 from the germline V gene are MDHEN and SYDVKM. This CDR3 region has 13 residues. Trimming cost V 6 bases and J 8 bases, with 16 bases left between them. Sequenced by immunoSEQ multiplex PCR; TCRdb stores in-frame clones only, minus some. The data hold more than 95,000 clones, with roughly 94% observed a single time. What was sequenced was non-Treg CD4+ T cells sorted from blood. The chain combines TRBV28 with TRBJ1-2, with D uncertain. The sequence derives from a human donor in good health. CDR3 sequence (DNA): TGTGCCAGCAGCTGGGAGGGTTCATGGGGCTACACCTTC. Its translation: CASSWEGSWGYTF.